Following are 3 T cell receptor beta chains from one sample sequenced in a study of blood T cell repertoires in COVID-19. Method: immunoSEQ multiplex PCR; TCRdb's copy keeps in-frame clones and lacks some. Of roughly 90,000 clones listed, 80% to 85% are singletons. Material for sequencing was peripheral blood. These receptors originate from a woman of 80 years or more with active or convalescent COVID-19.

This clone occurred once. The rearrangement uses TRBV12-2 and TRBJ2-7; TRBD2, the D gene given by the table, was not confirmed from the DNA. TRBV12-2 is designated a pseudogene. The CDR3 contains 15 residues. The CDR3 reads CASRLGTSGSYEQYF. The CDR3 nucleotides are TGTGCAAGTCGCCTTGGGACTAGCGGGAGCTACGAGCAGTACTTC.

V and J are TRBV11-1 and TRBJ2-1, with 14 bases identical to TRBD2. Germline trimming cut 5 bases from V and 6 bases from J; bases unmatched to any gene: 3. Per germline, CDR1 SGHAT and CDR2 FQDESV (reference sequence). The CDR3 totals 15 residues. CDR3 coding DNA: TGTGCCAGCAGCAAGGGACTAGCGGGGGTCAATGAGCAGTTCTTC. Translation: CASSKGLAGVNEQFF. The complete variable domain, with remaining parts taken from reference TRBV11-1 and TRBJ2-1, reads EAEVAQSPRYKITEKSQAVAFWCDPISGHATLYWYRQILGQGPELLVQFQDESVVDDSQLPKDRFSAERLKGVDSTLKIQPAELGDSAMYLCASSKGLAGVNEQFFGPGTRLTVL.

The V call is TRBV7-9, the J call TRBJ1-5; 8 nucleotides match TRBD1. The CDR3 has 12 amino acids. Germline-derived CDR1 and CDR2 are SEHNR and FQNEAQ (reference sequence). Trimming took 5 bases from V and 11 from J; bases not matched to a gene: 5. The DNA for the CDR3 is TGTGCCAGCAGCGATAGACAGGGGACCCAGCATTTT. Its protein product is CASSDRQGTQHF.